The 19 T cell receptor beta chains in this list originate from one sample, sequenced in a study of blood T cell repertoires in COVID-19 (dated by TCRdb to about 2020). Library method: the immunoSEQ multiplex PCR assay. TCRdb's version of the immuneACCESS table is confined to in-frame rearrangements and falls short of the full clone set. An unresolved V gene accounts for under half of the shortfall where checked; the remainder is of unknown origin. The sample data list about 90,000 clones, and roughly 78% of these were observed just once. Jointly, the top ten make up under 13% of the sample. What was sequenced was peripheral blood. The receptors come from a woman in her 70s with acute or convalescent COVID-19.

V gene TRBV6-6 combines with J gene TRBJ1-1; D unclear. V gave up 2 bases and J gave up 1 base, with 11 bases separating them. The CDR3 loop spans 15 amino acids. Germline CDR1 is MNHNY and CDR2 is SVGAGI (reference sequence). The chain's CDR3 is CASSYAGQRNTEAFF. DNA for the CDR3: TGTGCCAGCAGTTACGCCGGCCAGCGGAACACTGAAGCTTTCTTT.

The chain employs TRBV7-7 and TRBJ2-7, with 7 bases lining up with TRBD2. CDR3 length: 14 amino acids. After removal of 5 bases from V and 6 bases from J, the junction contained 10 bases not matched to a gene. Germline CDR1 SSHAT, CDR2 FNYEAQ (reference sequence). The CDR3 sequence: CASSPLGGGTEQYF. The CDR3 DNA reads as TGTGCCAGCAGCCCCTTGGGCGGGGGTACCGAGCAGTACTTC. Drawing the rest from reference TRBV7-7 and TRBJ2-7, the complete variable domain is GAGVSQSPRYKVTKRGQDVTLRCDPISSHATLYWYQQALGQGPEFLTYFNYEAQPDKSGLPSDRFSAERPEGSISTLTIQRTEQRDSAMYRCASSPLGGGTEQYFGPGTRLTVT.

This chain joins TRBV19 and TRBJ1-6, with D possibly being TRBD1 (6 bases). There are 13 residues in the CDR3. V lost 3 bases to trimming and J lost 6 bases, with 6 bases between them. CDR1 and CDR2 from the germline V gene are LNHDA and SQIVND (reference sequence). The CDR3, as DNA: TGTGCCAGTAGTATGGACAGTAATTCACCCCTCCACTTT. Translated: CASSMDSNSPLHF.

Here the CDR3 reads CASSLGGQGMNTEAFF. CDR3 DNA sequence: TGTGCCAGCAGCTTAGGAGGGCAGGGTATGAACACTGAAGCTTTCTTT. V usage is TRBV5-4 and J usage is TRBJ1-1; tentatively, D is TRBD1 (5 bases). CDR1 is SGHNT and CDR2 is YYREEE in the germline V gene (reference sequence). The CDR3 sequence is 16 residues long. V was shortened by 2 bases and J by 0 bases, with 14 bases between the two germline ends.

This chain joins TRBV2 and TRBJ2-3; 8 bases fit TRBD1. Trimming removed 6 bases from V and 0 bases from J; junction bases left unmatched: 5. The CDR3 has 15 amino acids. Germline V gene data show CDR1 as SNHLY and CDR2 as FYNNEI. The CDR3 DNA sequence: TGTGCCAGCAGCGCAGGGGGCTCTAGCACAGATACGCAGTATTTT. Translating gives CASSAGGSSTDTQYF.

The J gene is TRBJ2-3, the V gene TRBV5-1; 8 bases map to TRBD2. The V segment lost 0 bases and the J segment 2 bases; nucleotides outside the gene matches: 2. This CDR3 contains 15 residues. Germline values: CDR1 SGHRS, CDR2 YFSETQ. DNA for the CDR3: TGCGCCAGCAGCTTGGTTAGCGGGACCACAGATACGCAGTATTTT. It is translated as CASSLVSGTTDTQYF.

The rearrangement joins TRBV4-1 to TRBJ2-3, with 9 bases identical to TRBD2. Germline trimming cut 0 bases from V and 3 bases from J; bases unmatched to any gene: 10. The CDR3 sequence is 18 residues long. CDR1 is MGHRA and CDR2 is YSYEKL in the germline V gene. CDR3: CASSQESRSSGTTDTQYF. The DNA of the CDR3 is TGCGCCAGCAGCCAAGAGAGCAGGTCTAGCGGGACTACAGATACGCAGTATTTT.

This chain uses TRBV29-1 with TRBJ1-4, with D possibly matching TRBD1 (6 bases). Looked up from germline, CDR1 is SQVTM and CDR2 is ANQGSEA. V was clipped by 6 bases and J by 8 bases, with 16 bases between them. The CDR3 covers 13 residues. Here the CDR3 reads CSVGVLQGEKLFF. The CDR3, as DNA: TGCAGCGTGGGGGTCTTACAGGGCGAAAAACTGTTTTTT.

The chain is built from TRBV18 and TRBJ2-2, with 14 nucleotides matching TRBD2. With V trimmed by 3 bases and J by 0 bases, 6 bases remained unmatched. Germline CDR1 KGHSH, CDR2 LQKENI. This CDR3 spans 19 amino acids. CDR3 coding DNA: TGTGCCAGCTCACCGAGAGGGACTAGCGGGGGCGCGAACACCGGGGAGCTGTTTTTT. The encoded protein is CASSPRGTSGGANTGELFF. The full variable domain, in which reference TRBV18 and TRBJ2-2 provide the parts outside the CDR3, is NAGVMQNPRHLVRRRGQEARLRCSPMKGHSHVYWYRQLPEEGLKFMVYLQKENIIDESGMPKERFSAEFPKEGPSILRIQQVVRGDSAAYFCASSPRGTSGGANTGELFFGEGSRLTVL.

The V gene is TRBV7-2, the J gene TRBJ2-3, with 8 bases that match TRBD1. V dropped 5 bases and J dropped 2; count of bases not matched to a gene: 9. Per the germline V gene, CDR1 is SGHTA and CDR2 is FQGNSA. The CDR3 consists of 16 residues. As DNA, the CDR3 is TGTGCCAGCAGCCCTTACGGACAGGGCTACACAGATACGCAGTATTTT. It codes for CASSPYGQGYTDTQYF.

V and J are TRBV6-1 and TRBJ2-3, with 13 positions matching TRBD2. The ends lost 2 bases at V and 2 bases at J; junction bases unmatched: 10. This CDR3 comprises 19 residues. Germline loops: CDR1 MNHNS, CDR2 SASEGT. The DNA for the CDR3 is TGTGCCAGCAGTGAATGGGGGGGACTAGCGGGGCTAAACACAGATACGCAGTATTTT. It specifies CASSEWGGLAGLNTDTQYF.

The chain couples TRBV4-1 to TRBJ2-2; 8 bases agree with TRBD2. V was clipped by 9 bases and J by 4 bases; unmatched bases: 10. This CDR3 has 15 amino acids. Germline V CDR1 and CDR2: MGHRA, YSYEKL. Here the CDR3 reads CASTQAGVSTGELFF. The CDR3, as DNA: TGCGCCAGTACCCAAGCGGGAGTGAGCACCGGGGAGCTGTTTTTT.

The V call is TRBV23-1, the J call TRBJ2-7; D unresolved. TRBV23-1 is sorted into the ORF group, with uncertain function. This CDR3 region has 10 residues. The germline V and J ends were trimmed by 3 bases and 7 bases, with 4 bases remaining between them. The CDR3 here is CASSHREQYF. CDR3 sequence (DNA): TGCGCCAGCAGTCATCGGGAGCAGTACTTC.

CDR3 nucleotide sequence: TGTGCCAGCAGTGAATGGGTCGGGAGCTCCTATAATTCACCCCTCCACTTT. Its translation is CASSEWVGSSYNSPLHF. V usage is TRBV6-1 and J usage is TRBJ1-6; D not certain. The CDR3 spans 17 residues. Trimming took 2 bases from V and 0 from J, leaving 11 bases between them. CDR1 and CDR2 from the germline V gene are MNHNS and SASEGT.

The chain combines TRBV10-3 with TRBJ1-1, with 8 nucleotides matching TRBD1. The CDR3 has 16 amino acids. Germline V CDR1 and CDR2: ENHRY, SYGVKD. V was pared by 0 bases and J by 6 bases, with 9 bases of the junction left unmatched. The CDR3 DNA reads as TGTGCCATCAGTGAGTCGAGGGTACAGGGGGTCCCTGAAGCTTTCTTT. Its translation: CAISESRVQGVPEAFF.

The chain couples TRBV29-1 to TRBJ1-1, with D maybe TRBD1 (5 bases). The CDR3 length is 12 residues. Germline loops: CDR1 SQVTM, CDR2 ANQGSEA. Trimming took 4 bases from V and 5 from J, leaving 11 bases between them. The DNA of the CDR3 is TGCAGCGTTGGAGACAGTCATACTGAAGCTTTCTTT. Translated: CSVGDSHTEAFF.

The chain's CDR3 is CASSSLGSPNTGELFF. CDR3 bases: TGCGCCAGCAGCTCTTTGGGTAGCCCGAACACCGGGGAGCTGTTTTTT. The rearrangement uses TRBV5-1 and TRBJ2-2; D is ambiguous. Germline V gene sequence: CDR1 SGHRS, CDR2 YFSETQ. The V gene lost 3 bases and the J gene lost 0 bases, with 12 bases spanning the gap. This CDR3 region has 16 residues.

The chain recombines TRBV7-3 with TRBJ1-5, with D possibly TRBD1 on 6 matching bases. CDR1 and CDR2 from the germline V gene are SGHTA and FQGTGA. The CDR3 is 16 amino acids. Trimming stripped 4 bases from V and 2 bases from J, with 15 bases between. The CDR3 spells CASSWPYRAGNQPQHF. In DNA, the CDR3 is TGTGCCAGCAGCTGGCCTTACAGGGCGGGCAATCAGCCCCAGCATTTT.

The J gene is TRBJ2-3, the V gene TRBV6-6, with TRBD1 matching 10 bases. CDR3 size: 15 residues. CDR1 is MNHNY, CDR2 SVGAGI, per germline (reference sequence). V shed 6 bases, J shed 3 bases, and the junction held 6 bases outside the gene matches. CDR3 sequence: CASSDRGHDTDTQYF. Here the CDR3 DNA reads TGTGCCAGCAGCGACAGGGGGCACGATACAGATACGCAGTATTTT.